Listed below are T cell receptor beta chains from one sample, sequenced in a study of blood T cells in healthy people across ages. MiXCR, run by TCRdb on the 5' RACE reads, gives a single entry per CDR3 protein. The table records more than 500,000 distinct CDR3 sequences, approximately 30% of them present only once. The sample taken for sequencing was blood. Every receptor here comes from a woman in her sixties or seventies in good health. Each CDR3 is given with its conserved first and last residue. Each record gives: CDR3 length, D gene, clone size, V gene, J gene, CDR3 protein, CDR3 DNA. The D gene is left open where the match is weak. Clone size is shown for a subset of rows, as once, few, many or a class of expanded clone.

cdr3_length: 15
d_call: TRBD1
clone_size: few
v_call: TRBV19
j_call: TRBJ2-2
cdr3_aa: CASISGGFRTGELFF
cdr3_nt: TGTGCCAGTATTTCAGGGGGCTTCCGCACCGGGGAGCTGTTTTTT

cdr3_length: 13
d_call: NA
clone_size: few
v_call: TRBV20-1
j_call: TRBJ1-5
cdr3_aa: CSAIQGGWQPQHF
cdr3_nt: TGCAGTGCTATTCAGGGCGGGTGGCAGCCCCAGCATTTT

cdr3_length: 17
d_call: TRBD2
clone_size: NA
v_call: TRBV29-1
j_call: TRBJ2-3
cdr3_aa: CSVESGLAGGLADTQYF
cdr3_nt: TGCAGCGTTGAGAGTGGCCTAGCGGGAGGGTTAGCAGATACGCAGTATTTT

cdr3_length: 12
d_call: TRBD1
clone_size: NA
v_call: TRBV29-1
j_call: TRBJ1-1
cdr3_aa: CSVVRGDTEAFF
cdr3_nt: TGCAGCGTGGTCAGGGGGGACACTGAAGCTTTCTTT

cdr3_length: 13
d_call: NA
clone_size: few
v_call: TRBV20-1
j_call: TRBJ2-5
cdr3_aa: CSAVDTGQETQYF
cdr3_nt: TGCAGTGCGGTGGACACGGGGCAAGAGACCCAGTACTTC

cdr3_length: 16
d_call: NA
clone_size: NA
v_call: TRBV12-3/TRBV12-4
j_call: TRBJ1-2
cdr3_aa: CASSPRVSSWNYGYTF
cdr3_nt: TGTGCCAGCAGCCCCAGGGTGTCGAGTTGGAACTATGGCTACACCTTC

cdr3_length: 17
d_call: TRBD2
clone_size: few
v_call: TRBV7-9
j_call: TRBJ2-3
cdr3_aa: CASSLFRTSGSTDTQYF
cdr3_nt: TGTGCCAGCAGTTTATTCCGGACTAGCGGAAGCACAGATACGCAGTATTTT

cdr3_length: 20
d_call: TRBD2
clone_size: few
v_call: TRBV6-2/TRBV6-3
j_call: TRBJ2-3
cdr3_aa: CASSYPLIAGGPHTTDTQYF
cdr3_nt: TGTGCCAGCAGTTACCCCCTTATAGCGGGGGGGCCGCATACCACAGATACGCAGTATTTT

cdr3_length: 16
d_call: NA
clone_size: few
v_call: TRBV4-3
j_call: TRBJ1-4
cdr3_aa: CASSQDQGGIREKLFF
cdr3_nt: TGCGCCAGCAGCCAAGATCAAGGAGGGATAAGGGAAAAACTGTTTTTT

cdr3_length: 14
d_call: TRBD2
clone_size: NA
v_call: TRBV4-1
j_call: TRBJ2-7
cdr3_aa: CASSHSTSGREQYF
cdr3_nt: TGCGCCAGCAGCCACTCGACTAGCGGAAGGGAGCAGTACTTC

cdr3_length: 16
d_call: NA
clone_size: few
v_call: TRBV12-3/TRBV12-4
j_call: TRBJ2-2
cdr3_aa: CASSFYGPGNTGELFF
cdr3_nt: TGTGCCAGCAGTTTTTACGGTCCAGGGAACACCGGGGAGCTGTTTTTT

cdr3_length: 14
d_call: NA
clone_size: few
v_call: TRBV6-6
j_call: TRBJ2-5
cdr3_aa: CASSTGGREETQYF
cdr3_nt: TGTGCCAGCAGTACCGGGGGCCGGGAGGAGACCCAGTACTTC

cdr3_length: 11
d_call: NA
clone_size: few
v_call: TRBV12-3/TRBV12-4
j_call: TRBJ2-7
cdr3_aa: CASSAQDEQYF
cdr3_nt: TGTGCCAGCAGCGCTCAAGACGAGCAGTACTTC

cdr3_length: 15
d_call: TRBD1
clone_size: few
v_call: TRBV5-5
j_call: TRBJ2-5
cdr3_aa: CASSLDGTGDETQYF
cdr3_nt: TGTGCCAGCAGCTTGGACGGGACAGGGGATGAGACCCAGTACTTC

cdr3_length: 14
d_call: TRBD2
clone_size: NA
v_call: TRBV20-1
j_call: TRBJ2-7
cdr3_aa: CSARVPGTSYEQYF
cdr3_nt: TGCAGTGCTAGAGTCCCCGGGACTAGCTACGAGCAGTACTTC

cdr3_length: 16
d_call: NA
clone_size: few
v_call: TRBV12-5
j_call: TRBJ2-3
cdr3_aa: CASGTGVGTPEDTQYF
cdr3_nt: TGTGCTAGTGGTACCGGAGTGGGCACCCCCGAGGATACGCAGTATTTT

cdr3_length: 14
d_call: NA
clone_size: NA
v_call: TRBV28
j_call: TRBJ1-2
cdr3_aa: CASSSGGHNYGYTF
cdr3_nt: TGTGCCAGCAGTTCCGGGGGGCATAACTATGGCTACACCTTC

cdr3_length: 15
d_call: TRBD1
clone_size: few
v_call: TRBV4-3
j_call: TRBJ2-2
cdr3_aa: CASSHTGTDTGELFF
cdr3_nt: TGCGCCAGCAGCCATACCGGGACAGACACCGGGGAGCTGTTTTTT

cdr3_length: 14
d_call: NA
clone_size: NA
v_call: TRBV11-1
j_call: TRBJ2-3
cdr3_aa: CASSLSVTTDTQYF
cdr3_nt: TGTGCCAGCAGCTTAAGCGTCACCACAGATACGCAGTATTTT

cdr3_length: 15
d_call: NA
clone_size: few
v_call: TRBV3-1
j_call: TRBJ2-2
cdr3_aa: CASSPPTGNTGELFF
cdr3_nt: TGTGCCAGCAGCCCCCCGACAGGGAACACCGGGGAGCTGTTTTTT

cdr3_length: 13
d_call: NA
clone_size: NA
v_call: TRBV29-1
j_call: TRBJ2-5
cdr3_aa: CSVSTLPQETQYF
cdr3_nt: TGCAGCGTCTCCACGCTCCCGCAAGAGACCCAGTACTTC

cdr3_length: 14
d_call: NA
clone_size: NA
v_call: TRBV7-9
j_call: TRBJ2-5
cdr3_aa: CASSPGTVKETQYF
cdr3_nt: TGTGCCAGCAGCCCCGGGACGGTAAAAGAGACCCAGTACTTC

cdr3_length: 13
d_call: NA
clone_size: few
v_call: TRBV7-8
j_call: TRBJ1-1
cdr3_aa: CASSLVQGGNAFF
cdr3_nt: TGTGCCAGCAGCTTAGTGCAGGGTGGGAATGCTTTCTTT

cdr3_length: 15
d_call: TRBD1
clone_size: few
v_call: TRBV20-1
j_call: TRBJ2-1
cdr3_aa: CSARGSEGAYNEQFF
cdr3_nt: TGCAGTGCTAGGGGCAGCGAGGGGGCATACAATGAGCAGTTCTTC